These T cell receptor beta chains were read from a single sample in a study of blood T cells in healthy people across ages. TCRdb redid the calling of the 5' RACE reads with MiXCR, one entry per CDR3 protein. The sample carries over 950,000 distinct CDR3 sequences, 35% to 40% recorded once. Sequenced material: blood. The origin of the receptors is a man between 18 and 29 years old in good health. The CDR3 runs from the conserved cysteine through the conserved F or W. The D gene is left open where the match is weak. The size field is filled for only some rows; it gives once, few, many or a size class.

CASSPSGESPYGYTF TGTGCCAGCTCACCAAGCGGGGAGTCGCCTTATGGCTACACCTTC TRBJ1-2 . TRBV18 15 .
CSAIDGIRDRGTDTQYF TGCAGTGCTATCGATGGGATACGGGACAGGGGAACAGATACGCAGTATTTT TRBJ2-3 many TRBV20-1 17 TRBD1
CASSARGEGYTF TGTGCCAGCAGCGCCAGGGGGGAAGGCTACACCTTC TRBJ1-2 . TRBV9 12 TRBD1
CASSRGGSSGANVLTF TGCGCCAGCAGCCGAGGGGGGTCCTCCGGGGCCAACGTCCTGACTTTC TRBJ2-6 few TRBV4-3 16 .
CAVLGGYEQYF TGTGCCGTCCTGGGGGGCTACGAGCAGTACTTC TRBJ2-7 . TRBV7-9 11 .
CASRIQMNTEAFF TGTGCCAGCAGAATACAGATGAACACTGAAGCTTTCTTT TRBJ1-1 . TRBV25-1 13 .
CASSSGWGKNIQYF TGCGCCAGCAGCTCAGGGTGGGGGAAAAACATTCAGTACTTC TRBJ2-4 few TRBV4-3 14 .
CASSFLGTQETQYF TGTGCCAGCAGCTTTTTAGGGACGCAAGAGACCCAGTACTTC TRBJ2-5 . TRBV7-9 14 .
CSGEHSANYGYTF TGCAGTGGGGAACATTCAGCTAACTATGGCTACACCTTC TRBJ1-2 . TRBV20-1 13 .
CAGEEPSSRTQYF TGTGCCGGCGAGGAGCCCTCTTCACGTACGCAGTATTTT TRBJ2-3 once TRBV7-8 13 .
CASSPEATGELFF TGCGCCAGCAGCCCGGAGGCCACCGGGGAGCTGTTTTTT TRBJ2-2 . TRBV5-1 13 .
CASSSGQGSSGYTF TGTGCCAGCAGTTCAGGACAGGGATCGAGTGGCTACACCTTC TRBJ1-2 few TRBV27 14 TRBD1
CANSLGLIGDTQYF TGTGCCAACAGCTTAGGGCTAATAGGGGATACGCAGTATTTT TRBJ2-3 . TRBV7-2 14 .
CASSEDHQETQYF TGTGCCAGCAGTGAGGACCACCAAGAGACCCAGTACTTC TRBJ2-5 few TRBV6-1 13 .
CASSVDSTSGVGANEQFF TGTGCCAGCAGCGTCGACTCGACTAGCGGGGTCGGGGCAAATGAGCAGTTCTTC TRBJ2-1 . TRBV9 18 TRBD2
CAISPRQEDYNEQFF TGTGCCATCAGCCCCCGACAGGAAGACTACAATGAGCAGTTCTTC TRBJ2-1 many TRBV10-3 15 .
CASSQDRGSTDTQYF TGCGCCAGCAGCCAAGATAGGGGCAGCACAGATACGCAGTATTTT TRBJ2-3 many TRBV4-3 15 .
CASSEHRDRGRIDGYTF TGTGCCAGCAGTGAGCACCGGGACAGGGGGCGAATTGATGGCTACACCTTC TRBJ1-2 few TRBV27 17 TRBD1
CASSQAETQSTDTQYF TGCGCCAGCAGCCAAGCGGAGACACAAAGCACAGATACGCAGTATTTT TRBJ2-3 few TRBV4-1 16 .
CASSKIRHLGADTQYF TGTGCCAGCAGTAAAATCCGACACCTGGGCGCAGATACGCAGTATTTT TRBJ2-3 few TRBV27 16 .
CASSLSSGTVYNEQFF TGTGCCAGCAGTTTATCGTCAGGGACGGTTTACAATGAGCAGTTCTTC TRBJ2-1 . TRBV27 16 .
CASSPAKETQFF TGTGCCAGCAGTCCAGCGAAAGAGACCCAGTTCTTC TRBJ2-1 . TRBV6-1 12 .
CASSPDGKNEKLFF TGTGCCAGCAGCCCGGACGGAAAAAATGAAAAACTGTTTTTT TRBJ1-4 . TRBV5-6 14 .
CASSSEQRHYNEQFF TGTGCCAGCAGCTCTGAACAGCGGCATTACAATGAGCAGTTCTTC TRBJ2-1 . TRBV7-9 15 .
CASSRRQGPLDEQFF TGTGCCAGCAGCCGGAGACAGGGGCCTCTGGATGAGCAGTTCTTC TRBJ2-1 few TRBV28 15 TRBD1
CAWLKGTGGYHTQYF TGTGCCTGGCTCAAAGGGACAGGGGGATATCATACGCAGTATTTT TRBJ2-3 . TRBV30 15 TRBD1
CASSLRIRSYNEQYF TGTGCCAGCAGCCTCCGGATAAGGTCCTACAATGAGCAGTACTTC TRBJ2-7 . TRBV7-8 15 .
CSARGSPRYANYGYTF TGCAGTGCTAGAGGATCCCCCCGGTACGCTAACTATGGCTACACCTTC TRBJ1-2 . TRBV20-1 16 .
CSANRLGGYDGYTF TGCAGTGCTAATCGGCTGGGGGGCTACGACGGCTACACCTTC TRBJ1-2 . TRBV20-1 14 .
CATSRDGGSGQTNQPQHF TGTGCCACCAGCAGAGATGGTGGATCGGGACAGACTAATCAGCCCCAGCATTTT TRBJ1-5 few TRBV15 18 TRBD1
CAWRNPGSNEKLFF TGTGCCTGGAGGAACCCAGGGTCCAATGAAAAACTGTTTTTT TRBJ1-4 . TRBV30 14 .
CSARDSGLRGRRTYNEQFF TGCAGTGCTAGAGATTCGGGATTAAGGGGGAGAAGAACCTACAATGAGCAGTTCTTC TRBJ2-1 many TRBV20-1 19 .
CSVEEGGREGYTF TGCAGCGTTGAAGAGGGCGGTAGGGAAGGCTACACCTTC TRBJ1-2 few TRBV29-1 13 .
CASSFGTEIGGYTF TGTGCCAGCAGCTTCGGGACAGAAATTGGCGGCTACACCTTC TRBJ1-2 . TRBV5-6 14 TRBD1
CASRSPSTQYF TGTGCCAGCCGATCACCATCTACGCAGTATTTT TRBJ2-3 . TRBV12-3/TRBV12-4 11 .
CASSLPSSDTQYF TGCGCCAGCAGCTTGCCTTCGTCAGATACGCAGTATTTT TRBJ2-3 . TRBV5-1 13 .
CASSGTTKQDYEQYF TGTGCCAGCAGCGGGACTACCAAACAAGACTACGAGCAGTACTTC TRBJ2-7 few TRBV7-9 15 TRBD2
CASSTLRLAGPEAQYF TGTGCCAGCAGCACCCTGAGGCTAGCGGGTCCAGAGGCCCAGTACTTC TRBJ2-7 . TRBV11-2 16 TRBD2
CAISEELGSSYNEQFF TGTGCCATCAGTGAGGAGTTAGGGAGCTCCTACAATGAGCAGTTCTTC TRBJ2-1 . TRBV10-3 16 .
CSAIPDSNQPRHF TGCAGTGCTATACCGGATAGCAATCAGCCCCGGCATTTT TRBJ1-5 few TRBV20-1 13 .
CASSERDRANQPQHF TGTGCCAGTAGTGAGAGGGACAGGGCGAATCAGCCCCAGCATTTT TRBJ1-5 . TRBV19 15 TRBD1
CSAPAPYEQYF TGCAGTGCTCCGGCCCCCTACGAGCAGTACTTC TRBJ2-7 few TRBV20-1 11 .
CSAPPTGRSTEAFF TGCAGTGCTCCTCCGACAGGGAGGTCGACTGAAGCTTTCTTT TRBJ1-1 few TRBV20-1 14 TRBD1
CASSEAGTDLTGELFF TGTGCCAGCAGTGAAGCGGGGACAGATCTAACCGGGGAGCTGTTTTTT TRBJ2-2 . TRBV2 16 TRBD1
CASSPVGQGVETQYF TGTGCCAGCTCACCCGTGGGGCAGGGTGTAGAGACCCAGTACTTC TRBJ2-5 . TRBV18 15 .
CASSFGRQPQHF TGTGCCAGCAGCTTCGGAAGGCAGCCCCAGCATTTT TRBJ1-5 . TRBV5-6 12 .
CASSPAHFTTNTGELFF TGTGCCAGCAGTCCTGCCCACTTCACAACGAACACCGGGGAGCTGTTTTTT TRBJ2-2 . TRBV12-3/TRBV12-4 17 .
CSAVTVFNEQFF TGCAGTGCTGTAACCGTCTTCAATGAGCAGTTCTTC TRBJ2-1 once TRBV20-1 12 .